The present entry profiles one T cell receptor beta chain with its context. No antigen is known for it. There are no base qualities to consult, and no much larger clone falls within one base. One collaborating source in Seattle enrolled patients during active infection and followed them longitudinally through the course of disease. Collaborating institutions collected whole blood in K2EDTA tubes following their own protocols. For TCRbeta analysis, collaborator samples were shipped as frozen whole blood, as isolated PBMCs, or as DNA extracted from either sample type. TCRbeta CDR3 regions were amplified from genomic DNA using the immunoSEQ Assay, a bias-controlled multiplex PCR. The original methods were these. The number of nucleated cells in each sample was estimated by amplification of reference gene primers within the assay. Sequence reads were collapsed and filtered to measure the absolute abundance of every unique TCRbeta CDR3 rearrangement. For each sample, productive Simpson clonality was calculated as the square root of Simpson's diversity index across productive rearrangements. TCRdb obtained this table from immuneACCESS and retained in-frame rearrangements with V and J assigned. These tables miss some clones; where compared with another copy, unresolved V genes account for less than half of the shortfall, and the remainder is unexplained. V, J and clone size are those of that table, while D and trimming were read from the DNA. The sample contains around 300,000 clones, approximately 90% of them found a single time. The ten largest clones add up to approximately 6.8% of the sample.

This sample is part of a study of blood T cell repertoires in COVID-19 (dated by TCRdb to the early 2020s). Turning to the overall study: Samples from collaborators originated in the United States, Italy and Spain and spanned both the acute and convalescent phases of COVID-19. A freely available public database, intended as a resource for researchers studying the immune response to SARS-CoV-2, is where the repertoires were released. The prospective study material was composed of cDNA or gDNA derived from T cells, B-cell-depleted T cells, or PBMCs. The dataset comprised deeply sampled blood TCRbeta repertoires from subjects exposed to, actively infected with, or recovered from COVID-19. Where available, HLA class I and class II types were taken from metadata supplied by the sample provider and were not determined by assay-based typing. The samples were drawn from the first 160 participants of the ongoing ImmuneRACE study and from 950 to 1,500 subjects provided by 6 global collaborators. Nearly every sample came with metadata listing a de-identified subject ID, COVID-19 status, age in years and sex. Broad study findings and their caveats: How much clinical and demographic metadata was included differed by source and by participant, and the metadata was provided uncurated.

A distance of 12 bases separates the germline ends of V and J, which lose 5 bases and 0 bases respectively. The CDR3 spans 15 residues, from the cysteine through the phenylalanine. Only the CDR3 part of the read is kept: 45 bases, read in frame from the first base. The germline V gene (reference sequence) sets CDR1 to SGHNT and CDR2 to YYREEE. Input material: peripheral blood. The V gene is TRBV5-4 and the J gene is TRBJ1-3; the D gene cannot be named for sure. This clonotype was sampled from a woman aged 25 to 39 with COVID-19, enrolled during active disease. Here is the DNA: TGTGCCAGCAGTTTCCCTCCCCTCTCTGGAAACACCATATATTTT. Translation gives CASSFPPLSGNTIYF.